This T cell receptor beta chain originates from a study of blood T cell repertoires in COVID-19. The wider study: Italy, Spain and the United States were the sources of the convalescent and acute COVID-19 samples. Sources were T cells, B-cell-depleted T cells, or PBMCs; the material itself was cDNA or gDNA.

This CDR3 comprises 15 residues. After removal of 1 base from V and 4 bases from J, the junction contained 7 bases not matched to a gene. Germline assignment: CDR1 GTSNPN and CDR2 SVGIG (reference sequence). Authors' methods: Estimation of nucleated cell counts relied on the amplification of reference gene primers. Measured with immunoSEQ multiplex PCR; TCRdb has only the in-frame clones, and not every one. That table is the source of V, J and clone size, and D and trimming were worked out from the DNA. The repertoire consists of 300,000 or so clones, with 75% to 90% occurring once and the leading ten covering over 3.5%.

The chain couples TRBV30 to TRBJ2-3, with 8 bases identical to TRBD2. Material: peripheral blood. The TCR was taken from a woman aged 35 to 49 with acute or convalescent COVID-19. The CDR3 reads CAWSETGSGADTQYF. The DNA of the CDR3 is TGTGCCTGGAGTGAAACGGGTAGCGGGGCAGATACGCAGTATTTT.